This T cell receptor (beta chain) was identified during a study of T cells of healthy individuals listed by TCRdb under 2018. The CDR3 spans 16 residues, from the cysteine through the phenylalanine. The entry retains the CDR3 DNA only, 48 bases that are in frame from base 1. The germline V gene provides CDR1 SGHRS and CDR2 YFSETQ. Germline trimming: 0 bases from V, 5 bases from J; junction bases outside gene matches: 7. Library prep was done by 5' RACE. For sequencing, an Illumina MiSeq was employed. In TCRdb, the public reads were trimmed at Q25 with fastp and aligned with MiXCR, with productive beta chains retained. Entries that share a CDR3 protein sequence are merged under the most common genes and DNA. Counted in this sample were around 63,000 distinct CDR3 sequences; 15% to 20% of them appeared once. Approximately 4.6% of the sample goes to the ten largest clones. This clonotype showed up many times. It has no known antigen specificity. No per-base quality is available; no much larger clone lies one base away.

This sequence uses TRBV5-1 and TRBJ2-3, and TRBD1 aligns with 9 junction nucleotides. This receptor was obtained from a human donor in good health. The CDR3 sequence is CASSLATGGSGDTQYF. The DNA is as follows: TGCGCCAGCAGCTTGGCAACAGGGGGCTCGGGAGATACGCAGTATTTT.